A single sample gave rise to the 5 T cell receptor beta chains below, sequenced in a study. One entry per CDR3 protein, called by TCRdb with MiXCR from the 5' RACE reads. The sample contains just over 60,000 distinct CDR3 sequences, roughly 30% of which appear only once. The sequenced material came from tumor-infiltrating naive CD4+ T cells sorted from the breast tumor. Noted subset: naive CD4+ T cells, CD4+CD45RA+CD25-. The receptors here all came from a female donor with breast cancer.

This clonotype has only a few counts. The J gene is TRBJ1-2, the V gene TRBV20-1; the D is unclear. V lost 6 bases and J lost 7, with 6 bases in between. Germline V lookup: CDR1 DFQATT, CDR2 SNEGSKA (reference sequence). This CDR3 spans 9 amino acids. CDR3 amino acids: CSASGGYTF. Written as DNA, the CDR3 is TGCAGTGCCTCTGGTGGCTACACCTTC.

This rearrangement joins TRBV7-9 to TRBJ2-1, with 11 bases identical to TRBD1. With 5 bases clipped from V and 4 bases from J, the junction kept 4 bases outside the gene matches. Germline loops: CDR1 SEHNR, CDR2 FQNEAQ (reference sequence). The CDR3 contains 15 residues. Written as DNA, the CDR3 is TGTGCCAGCAGCATAGGGACAGGGGGATACAATGAGCAGTTCTTC. It codes for CASSIGTGGYNEQFF.

This clonotype showed up just a few times. This chain joins TRBV5-1 and TRBJ1-4; D may be TRBD1 (5 bases). Germline V gene lookup returns CDR1 SGHRS and CDR2 YFSETQ. The CDR3 has 15 residues. V lost 4 bases and J 0 bases, leaving 10 bases between the germline ends. The CDR3 region is CASSRQGATNEKLFF. In DNA, the CDR3 is TGCGCCAGCAGCCGCCAGGGTGCAACTAATGAAAAACTGTTTTTT.

Here the CDR3 DNA reads TGCAGTGCTAGAGATCTTCAGACCTACGAGCAGTACTTC. This encodes CSARDLQTYEQYF. The gene calls are TRBV20-1 and TRBJ2-7; D remains unclear. Germline V lookup: CDR1 DFQATT, CDR2 SNEGSKA (reference sequence). V shed 0 bases and J shed 2 bases, with 8 bases lying between them. The CDR3 consists of 13 residues.

Details on this clonotype: A single base separates this from a much larger clone, so it may be a read error. The final CDR3 position lacks the conserved phenylalanine or tryptophan, pointing to a likely read error. The gene calls are TRBV6-1 and TRBJ2-7, with D possibly TRBD2 on 5 matching bases. V was trimmed by 7 bases and J by 6 bases, leaving 13 bases between them. This CDR3 region has 12 residues. CDR1 is MNHNS, CDR2 SASEGT, per germline. CDR3 region: CASTRYEGEQYS. DNA for the CDR3: TGTGCCAGCACCCGGTACGAGGGCGAGCAGTACTCC.